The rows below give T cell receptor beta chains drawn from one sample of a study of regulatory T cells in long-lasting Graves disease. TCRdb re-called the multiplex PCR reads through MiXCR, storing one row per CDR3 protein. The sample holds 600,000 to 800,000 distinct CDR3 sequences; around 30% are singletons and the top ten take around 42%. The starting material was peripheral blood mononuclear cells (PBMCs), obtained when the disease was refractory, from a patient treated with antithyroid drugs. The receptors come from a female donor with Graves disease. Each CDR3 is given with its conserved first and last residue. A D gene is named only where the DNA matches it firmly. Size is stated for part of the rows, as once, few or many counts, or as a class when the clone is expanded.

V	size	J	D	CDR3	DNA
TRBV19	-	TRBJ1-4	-	CASSIVRPGNEKLFF	TGTGCCAGTAGTATAGTGAGGCCTGGAAATGAAAAACTGTTTTTT
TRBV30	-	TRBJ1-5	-	CAWDQGGPQHF	TGTGCCTGGGATCAGGGAGGACCCCAGCATTTT
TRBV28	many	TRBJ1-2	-	CASSLGSGASYTF	TGTGCCAGCAGTTTAGGGTCAGGGGCCAGCTACACCTTC
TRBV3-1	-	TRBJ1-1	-	CASSQIPGAEAFF	TGTGCCAGCAGCCAAATACCGGGAGCCGAGGCTTTCTTT
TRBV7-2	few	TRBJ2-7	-	CASSQTDYEQYF	TGTGCCAGCAGCCAGACTGATTACGAGCAGTACTTC
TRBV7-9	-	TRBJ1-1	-	CASKTGGTNTEAFF	TGTGCCAGTAAGACAGGAGGGACGAACACTGAAGCTTTCTTT
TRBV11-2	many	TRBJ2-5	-	CASSFWGEGHLKETQYF	TGTGCCAGCAGCTTCTGGGGGGAAGGCCATCTAAAAGAGACCCAGTACTTC
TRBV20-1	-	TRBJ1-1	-	CSARHGRKNTEAFF	TGCAGTGCTAGACACGGACGGAAGAACACTGAAGCTTTCTTT
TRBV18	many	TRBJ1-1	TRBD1	CASSPTGRDTEAFF	TGTGCCAGCAGCCCGACAGGGAGGGACACTGAAGCTTTCTTT
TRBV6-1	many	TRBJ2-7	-	CASREIRASYEQYF	TGTGCCAGCAGAGAGATCCGGGCCAGCTACGAGCAGTACTTC
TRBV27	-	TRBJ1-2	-	CASSYVGGDYGYTF	TGTGCCAGCAGTTATGTCGGCGGAGACTATGGCTACACCTTC
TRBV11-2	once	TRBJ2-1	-	CASSLRDRGPVYNEQFF	TGTGCCAGCAGCTTAAGGGACCGGGGACCAGTGTACAATGAGCAGTTCTTC
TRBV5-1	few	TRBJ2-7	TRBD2	CASSLRLAGTYEQYF	TGCGCCAGCAGCTTGAGACTAGCGGGAACCTACGAGCAGTACTTC
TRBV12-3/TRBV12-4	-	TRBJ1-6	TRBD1	CASSPTGGVHSPLHF	TGTGCCAGCAGTCCCACAGGGGGGGTTCACTCACCCCTCCACTTT
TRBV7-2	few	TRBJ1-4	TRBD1	CASSPGQGGGEKLFF	TGTGCCAGCAGCCCCGGACAGGGGGGCGGTGAAAAACTGTTTTTT
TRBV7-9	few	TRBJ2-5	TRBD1	CASSWTGETQYF	TGTGCCAGCAGTTGGACAGGGGAGACCCAGTACTTC
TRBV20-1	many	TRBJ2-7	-	CSARRLYEQYF	TGCAGTGCTAGGCGTCTCTACGAGCAGTACTTC
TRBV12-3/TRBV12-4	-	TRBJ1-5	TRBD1	CASSLLGQANQPQHF	TGTGCCAGCAGTTTACTGGGACAGGCCAATCAGCCCCAGCATTTT
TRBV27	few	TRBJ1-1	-	CASSYAGPRETEAFF	TGTGCCAGCAGTTACGCGGGCCCTCGTGAGACTGAAGCTTTCTTT
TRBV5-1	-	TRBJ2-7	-	CASSLEAGRYEQYF	TGCGCCAGCAGCTTAGAGGCGGGACGCTACGAGCAGTACTTC
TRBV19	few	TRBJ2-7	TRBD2	CATRAREKLAGNSYEQYF	TGTGCCACCCGGGCCAGGGAGAAACTAGCGGGGAATAGCTACGAGCAGTACTTC
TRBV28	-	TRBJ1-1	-	CASSLIAPGQNTEAFF	TGTGCCAGCAGTTTGATCGCACCGGGACAGAACACTGAAGCTTTCTTT
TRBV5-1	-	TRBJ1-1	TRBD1	CASSRDRGRLNTEAFF	TGCGCCAGCAGCCGGGACAGGGGGCGCTTGAACACTGAAGCTTTCTTT
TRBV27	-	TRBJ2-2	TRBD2	CASSLTAGVSTGELFF	TGTGCCAGCAGTTTGACAGCGGGAGTATCAACCGGGGAGCTGTTTTTT
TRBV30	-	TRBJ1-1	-	CAWRRQVNTEAFF	TGTGCCTGGAGGCGTCAGGTGAACACTGAAGCTTTCTTT
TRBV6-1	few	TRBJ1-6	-	CASSDHRDGNNSPLHF	TGTGCCAGCAGTGATCACCGGGACGGCAATAATTCACCCCTCCACTTT
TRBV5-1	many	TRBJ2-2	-	CASSLGRQNTGELFF	TGTGCCAGCAGCTTAGGACGGCAGAACACCGGGGAGCTGTTTTTT
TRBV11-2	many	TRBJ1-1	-	CATSKGPMNTEAFF	TGTGCCACCTCTAAGGGGCCCATGAACACTGAAGCTTTCTTT